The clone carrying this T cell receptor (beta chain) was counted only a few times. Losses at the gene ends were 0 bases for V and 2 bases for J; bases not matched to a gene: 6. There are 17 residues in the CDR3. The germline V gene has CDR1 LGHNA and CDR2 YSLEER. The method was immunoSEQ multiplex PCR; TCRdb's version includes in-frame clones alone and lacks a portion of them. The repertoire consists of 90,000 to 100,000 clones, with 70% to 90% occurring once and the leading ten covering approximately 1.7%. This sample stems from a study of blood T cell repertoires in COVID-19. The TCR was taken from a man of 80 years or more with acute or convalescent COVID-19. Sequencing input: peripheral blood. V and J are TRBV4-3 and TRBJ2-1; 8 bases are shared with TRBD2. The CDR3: CASSQDTQREPYNEQFF. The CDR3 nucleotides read TGCGCCAGCAGCCAAGATACTCAGCGGGAGCCCTACAATGAGCAGTTCTTC.